This TCR beta chain was obtained from a study of cytomegalovirus exposure and HLA in healthy donors. Amplification used 60 Vbeta primers and 13 Jbeta primers. The method was immunoSEQ multiplex PCR; TCRdb's version includes in-frame clones alone and lacks a portion of them. This repertoire shows approximately 130,000 clones, 65% to 90% found once; its top ten account for 1% to 1.5%. Study-level points and caveats: Most subjects had HLA-A and HLA-B alleles reportedly predicted accurately by TCR beta sequences.

This clone has just one count. The target antigen is unknown. Germline CDR1 and CDR2: MNHEY and SMNVEV (reference sequence). The CDR3 is 13 amino acids. Trimming left V 3 bases short and J 3 bases short, with 9 bases between. V is TRBV27 and J is TRBJ2-7; TRBD2 is a possible D gene (6 bases). The TCR sequence derives from a girl aged 2-10 years in good health and CMV-seronegative. Sequencing used PBMCs. The chain's CDR3 is CASSLSGDYEQYF. The CDR3 coding sequence is TGTGCCAGCAGTTTGTCGGGGGACTACGAGCAGTACTTC.